The T cell receptor (beta chain) under discussion was sequenced for a study of cytomegalovirus exposure and HLA in healthy donors. Findings of the study overall: Later, an analysis found that TCR clusters from the first cohort tended to co-occur in the 120 validation repertoires. The study flagged 150 to 200 TCR beta chains as cytomegalovirus-associated.

Repertoires were generated with immunoSEQ multiplex PCR, while TCRdb's copy carries only in-frame clones and drops some. Here the sample spans more than 300,000 clones, roughly 90% being singletons. Germline V gene lookup returns CDR1 SGHDT and CDR2 YYEEEE. The CDR3 has 16 amino acids. V was clipped by 0 bases and J by 1 base, with 10 bases between them. Concerning this clone itself: Its cognate antigen is unknown.

J is TRBJ2-2 and V is TRBV5-6; D unclear. This clonotype was sampled from a woman between 18 and 29 years old in good health and CMV-seronegative. Source material: PBMCs. The CDR3 DNA reads as TGTGCCAGCAGCTTGGCCGCAACGGTGAACACCGGGGAGCTGTTTTTT. Protein sequence: CASSLAATVNTGELFF.